The TCR beta chain under discussion was sequenced for a study of blood T cell repertoires in COVID-19. The CDR3 length is 12 residues. Between the trimmed V and J ends, which lost 7 bases and 6 bases, there was a span of 12 bases. Libraries were prepared by immunoSEQ multiplex PCR; TCRdb keeps only in-frame clonotypes and omits some of them. The top ten clones hold about 9.4% of a sample with roughly 68,000 clones, approximately 90% of them seen once. The chain combines TRBV12-3 or TRBV12-4 with TRBJ1-2; D is ambiguous. The clonotype was recovered from a woman in her thirties or forties who had recovered from COVID-19. Material for sequencing was PBMCs or T cells enriched from blood (not recorded which). The CDR3 nucleotides are TGTGCCAGCACATCCGACAACCATGGCTACACCTTC. It translates to CASTSDNHGYTF.